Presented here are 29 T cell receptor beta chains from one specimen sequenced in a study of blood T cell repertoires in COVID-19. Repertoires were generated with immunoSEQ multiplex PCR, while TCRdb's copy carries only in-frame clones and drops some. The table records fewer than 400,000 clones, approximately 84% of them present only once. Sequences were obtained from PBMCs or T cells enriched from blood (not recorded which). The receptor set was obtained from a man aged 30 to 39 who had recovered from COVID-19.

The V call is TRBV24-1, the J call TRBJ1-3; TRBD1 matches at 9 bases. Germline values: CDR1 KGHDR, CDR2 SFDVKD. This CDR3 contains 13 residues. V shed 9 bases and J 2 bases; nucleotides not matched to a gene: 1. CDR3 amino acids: CATGTGTGNTIYF. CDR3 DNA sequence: TGTGCCACCGGGACAGGGACTGGAAACACCATATATTTT.

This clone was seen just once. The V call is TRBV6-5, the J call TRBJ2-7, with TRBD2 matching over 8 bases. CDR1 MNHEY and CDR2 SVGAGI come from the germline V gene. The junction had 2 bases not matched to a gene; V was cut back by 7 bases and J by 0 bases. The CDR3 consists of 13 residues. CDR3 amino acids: CASTGGYSYEQYF. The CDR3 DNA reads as TGTGCCAGCACGGGAGGGTACTCCTACGAGCAGTACTTC.

In DNA, the CDR3 is TGTGCCACCAGTACCAGGACTGCCTCGACCCAAAACATTCAGTACTTC. Amino acid sequence: CATSTRTASTQNIQYF. The V call is TRBV15, the J call TRBJ2-4; possible D gene TRBD2, 5 bases. The CDR3 length is 16 residues. CDR1 and CDR2 (germline): LNHNV, YYDKDF (reference sequence). Trimming removed 6 bases at V and 5 bases at J, with 20 bases between.

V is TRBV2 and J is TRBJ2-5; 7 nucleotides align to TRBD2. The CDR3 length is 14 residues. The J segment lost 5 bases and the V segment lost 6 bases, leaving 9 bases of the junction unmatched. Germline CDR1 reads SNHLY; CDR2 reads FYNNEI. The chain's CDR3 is CASRGGGLRETQYF. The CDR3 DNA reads TGTGCCAGCAGGGGGGGAGGGCTTAGGGAGACCCAGTACTTC.

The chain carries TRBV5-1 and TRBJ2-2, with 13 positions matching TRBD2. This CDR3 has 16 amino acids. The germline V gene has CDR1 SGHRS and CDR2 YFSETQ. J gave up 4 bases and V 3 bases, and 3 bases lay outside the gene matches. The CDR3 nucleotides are TGCGCCAGCAGCTGGGGACTAGCGGGGAGCACCGGGGAGCTGTTTTTT. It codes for CASSWGLAGSTGELFF. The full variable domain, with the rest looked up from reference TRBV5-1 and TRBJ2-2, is KAGVTQTPRYLIKTRGQQVTLSCSPISGHRSVSWYQQTPGQGLQFLFEYFSETQRNKGNFPGRFSGRQFSNSRSEMNVSTLELGDSALYLCASSWGLAGSTGELFFGEGSRLTVL.

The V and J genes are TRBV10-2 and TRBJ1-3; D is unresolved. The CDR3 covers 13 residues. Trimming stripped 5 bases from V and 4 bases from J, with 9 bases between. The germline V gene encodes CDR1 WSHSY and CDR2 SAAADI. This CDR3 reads CASSSPPGNTIYF. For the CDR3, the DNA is TGCGCCAGCAGTTCCCCCCCGGGAAACACCATATATTTT.

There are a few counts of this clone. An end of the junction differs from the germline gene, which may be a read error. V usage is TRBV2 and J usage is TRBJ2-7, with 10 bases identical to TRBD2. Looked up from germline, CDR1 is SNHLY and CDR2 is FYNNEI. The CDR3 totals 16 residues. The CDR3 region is CASREGTSEILYEQYF. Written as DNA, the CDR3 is TGTGCCAGCAGGGAAGGGACTAGCGAGATTCTCTACGAGCAGTACTTC.

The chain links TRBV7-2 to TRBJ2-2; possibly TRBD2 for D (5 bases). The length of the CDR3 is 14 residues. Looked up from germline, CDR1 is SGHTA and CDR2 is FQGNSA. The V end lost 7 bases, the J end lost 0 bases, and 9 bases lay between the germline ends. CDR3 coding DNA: TGTGCCAGCATGGCCGGGGCGAACACCGGGGAGCTGTTTTTT. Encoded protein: CASMAGANTGELFF. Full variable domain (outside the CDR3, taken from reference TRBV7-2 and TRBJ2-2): GAGVSQSPSNKVTEKGKDVELRCDPISGHTALYWYRQSLGQGLEFLIYFQGNSAPDKSGLPSDRFSAERTGGSVSTLTIQRTQQEDSAVYLCASMAGANTGELFFGEGSRLTVL.

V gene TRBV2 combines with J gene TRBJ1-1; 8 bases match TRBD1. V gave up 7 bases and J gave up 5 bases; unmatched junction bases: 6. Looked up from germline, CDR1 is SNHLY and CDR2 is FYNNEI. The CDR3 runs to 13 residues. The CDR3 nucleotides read TGTGCCAGCACCAGGACAGGGAGGACTGAAGCTTTCTTT. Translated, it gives CASTRTGRTEAFF.

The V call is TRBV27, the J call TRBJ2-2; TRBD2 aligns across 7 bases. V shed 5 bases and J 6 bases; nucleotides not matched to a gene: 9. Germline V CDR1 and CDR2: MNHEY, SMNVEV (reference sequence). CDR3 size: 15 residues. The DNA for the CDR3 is TGTGCCAGCAGTCGAGGACTAGTCATCGCCGGGGAGCTGTTTTTT. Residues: CASSRGLVIAGELFF.

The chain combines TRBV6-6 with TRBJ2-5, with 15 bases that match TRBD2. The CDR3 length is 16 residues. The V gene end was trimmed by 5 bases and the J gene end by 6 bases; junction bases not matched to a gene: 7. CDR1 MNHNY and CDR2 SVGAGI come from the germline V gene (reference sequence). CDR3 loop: CASSRTSGGAPQTQYF. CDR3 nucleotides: TGTGCCAGCAGTAGGACTAGCGGGGGGGCCCCACAGACCCAGTACTTC.

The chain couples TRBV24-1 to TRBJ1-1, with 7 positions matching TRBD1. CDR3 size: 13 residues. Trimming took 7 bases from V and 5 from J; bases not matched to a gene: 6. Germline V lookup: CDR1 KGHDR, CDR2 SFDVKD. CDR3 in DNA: TGTGCCACCAGCCCGACAGGGACGACTGAAGCTTTCTTT. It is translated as CATSPTGTTEAFF.

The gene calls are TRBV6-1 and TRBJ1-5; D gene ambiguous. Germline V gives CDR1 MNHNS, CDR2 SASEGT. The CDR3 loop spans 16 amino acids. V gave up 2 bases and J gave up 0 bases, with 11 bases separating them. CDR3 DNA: TGTGCCAGCAGTGAATGGAACGGCGGTAGCAATCAGCCCCAGCATTTT. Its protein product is CASSEWNGGSNQPQHF.

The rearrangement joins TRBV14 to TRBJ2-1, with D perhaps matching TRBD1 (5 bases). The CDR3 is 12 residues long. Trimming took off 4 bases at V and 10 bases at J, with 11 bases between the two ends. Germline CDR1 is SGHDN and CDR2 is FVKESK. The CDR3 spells CASSPYRTEQFF. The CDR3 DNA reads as TGTGCCAGCAGCCCTTATCGGACAGAGCAGTTCTTC.

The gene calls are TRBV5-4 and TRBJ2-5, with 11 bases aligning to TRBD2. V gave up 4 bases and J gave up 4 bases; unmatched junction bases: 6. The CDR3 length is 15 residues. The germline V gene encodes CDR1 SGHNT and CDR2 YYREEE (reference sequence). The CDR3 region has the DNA TGTGCCAGCAGCGGGTTAGCGGGGGGGTTAGAGACCCAGTACTTC. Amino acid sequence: CASSGLAGGLETQYF.

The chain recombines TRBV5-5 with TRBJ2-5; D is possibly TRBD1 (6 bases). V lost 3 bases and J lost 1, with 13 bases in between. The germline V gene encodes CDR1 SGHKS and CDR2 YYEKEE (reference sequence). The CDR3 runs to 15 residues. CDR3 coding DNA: TGTGCCAGCAGCTCCCCGGGACATGTCCAAGAGACCCAGTACTTC. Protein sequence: CASSSPGHVQETQYF.

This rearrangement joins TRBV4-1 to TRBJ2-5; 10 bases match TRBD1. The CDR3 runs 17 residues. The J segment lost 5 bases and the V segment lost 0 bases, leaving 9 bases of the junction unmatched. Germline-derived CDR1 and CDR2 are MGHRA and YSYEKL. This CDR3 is CASSQDYDRGRRETQYF. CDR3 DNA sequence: TGCGCCAGCAGCCAAGATTACGACAGGGGGCGCAGGGAGACCCAGTACTTC.

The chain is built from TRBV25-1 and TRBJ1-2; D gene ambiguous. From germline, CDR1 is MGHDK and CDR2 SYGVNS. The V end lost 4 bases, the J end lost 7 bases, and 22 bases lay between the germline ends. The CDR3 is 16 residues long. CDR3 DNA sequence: TGTGCCAGCAGTGCCTACGGGAGGGAAGGGATTGGTGGCTACACCTTC. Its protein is CASSAYGREGIGGYTF.

Here the CDR3 reads CASSPGVGEKLFF. For the CDR3, the DNA is TGTGCCAGCTCCCCGGGGGTTGGTGAAAAACTGTTTTTT. This chain links TRBV18 with TRBJ1-4; D perhaps matches TRBD1 (5 bases). The V gene's germline CDR1 is KGHSH and CDR2 LQKENI. The CDR3 runs 13 residues. V was clipped by 6 bases and J by 7 bases, with 12 bases between them.

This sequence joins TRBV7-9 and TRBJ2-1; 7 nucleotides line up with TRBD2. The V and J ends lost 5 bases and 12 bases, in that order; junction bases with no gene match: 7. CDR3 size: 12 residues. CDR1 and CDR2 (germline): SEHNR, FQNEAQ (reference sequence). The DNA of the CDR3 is TGTGCCAGCAGCCTCGGTGGCGGGAGGCAGTTCTTC. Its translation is CASSLGGGRQFF.

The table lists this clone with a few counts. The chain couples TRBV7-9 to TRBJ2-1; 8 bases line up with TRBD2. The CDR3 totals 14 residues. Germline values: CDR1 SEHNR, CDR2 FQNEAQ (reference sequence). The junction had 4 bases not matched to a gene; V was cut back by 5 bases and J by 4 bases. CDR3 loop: CASSPGGVYNEQFF. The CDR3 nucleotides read TGTGCCAGCAGCCCGGGAGGGGTATACAATGAGCAGTTCTTC.

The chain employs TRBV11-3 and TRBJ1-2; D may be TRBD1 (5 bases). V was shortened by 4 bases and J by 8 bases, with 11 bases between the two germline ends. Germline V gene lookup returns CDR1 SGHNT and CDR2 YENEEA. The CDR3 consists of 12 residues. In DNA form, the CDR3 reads TGTGCCAGCAGCTCCCTCCGACAGGGCTACACCTTC. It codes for CASSSLRQGYTF.

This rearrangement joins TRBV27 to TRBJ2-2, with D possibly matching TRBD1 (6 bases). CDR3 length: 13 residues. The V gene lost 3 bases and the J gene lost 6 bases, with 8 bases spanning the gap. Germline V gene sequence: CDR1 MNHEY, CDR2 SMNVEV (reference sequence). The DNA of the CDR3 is TGTGCCAGCAGTTTTGCAGGGGCCGGGGAGCTGTTTTTT. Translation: CASSFAGAGELFF.

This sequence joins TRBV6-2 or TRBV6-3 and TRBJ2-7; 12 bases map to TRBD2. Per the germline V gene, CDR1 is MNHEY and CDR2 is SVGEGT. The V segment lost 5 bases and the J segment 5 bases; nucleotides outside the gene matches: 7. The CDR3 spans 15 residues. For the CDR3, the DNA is TGTGCCAGCAGTGATGGACTAGCGGGAACCCACGAGCAGTACTTC. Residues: CASSDGLAGTHEQYF.

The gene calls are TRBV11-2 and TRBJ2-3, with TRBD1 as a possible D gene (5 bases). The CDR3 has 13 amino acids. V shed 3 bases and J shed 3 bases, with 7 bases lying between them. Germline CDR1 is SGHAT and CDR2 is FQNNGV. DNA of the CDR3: TGTGCCAGCAGCTTTCCAGGGACAGATACGCAGTATTTT. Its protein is CASSFPGTDTQYF.

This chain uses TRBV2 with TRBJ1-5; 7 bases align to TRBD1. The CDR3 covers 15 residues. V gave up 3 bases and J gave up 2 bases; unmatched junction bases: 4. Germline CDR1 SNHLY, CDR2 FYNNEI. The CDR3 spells CASSEETGGNQPQHF. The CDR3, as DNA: TGTGCCAGCAGTGAGGAAACAGGGGGCAATCAGCCCCAGCATTTT. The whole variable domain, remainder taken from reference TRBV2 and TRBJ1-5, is EPEVTQTPSHQVTQMGQEVILRCVPISNHLYFYWYRQILGQKVEFLVSFYNNEISEKSEIFDDQFSVERPDGSNFTLKIRSTKLEDSAMYFCASSEETGGNQPQHFGDGTRLSIL.

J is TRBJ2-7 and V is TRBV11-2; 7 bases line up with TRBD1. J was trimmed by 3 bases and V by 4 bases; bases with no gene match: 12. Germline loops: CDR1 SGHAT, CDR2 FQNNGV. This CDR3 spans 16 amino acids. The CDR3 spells CASSSRSGTDSYEQYF. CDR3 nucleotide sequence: TGTGCCAGCAGCTCCCGCTCGGGGACAGACAGCTACGAGCAGTACTTC. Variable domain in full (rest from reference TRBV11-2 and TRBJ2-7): EAGVAQSPRYKIIEKRQSVAFWCNPISGHATLYWYQQILGQGPKLLIQFQNNGVVDDSQLPKDRFSAERLKGVDSTLKIQPAKLEDSAVYLCASSSRSGTDSYEQYFGPGTRLTVT.

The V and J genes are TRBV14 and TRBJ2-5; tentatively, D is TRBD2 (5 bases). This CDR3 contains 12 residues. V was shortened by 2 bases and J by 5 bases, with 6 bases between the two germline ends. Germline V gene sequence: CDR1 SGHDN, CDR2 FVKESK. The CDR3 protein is CASSQTGETQYF. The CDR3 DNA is TGTGCCAGCAGCCAAACGGGGGAGACCCAGTACTTC.

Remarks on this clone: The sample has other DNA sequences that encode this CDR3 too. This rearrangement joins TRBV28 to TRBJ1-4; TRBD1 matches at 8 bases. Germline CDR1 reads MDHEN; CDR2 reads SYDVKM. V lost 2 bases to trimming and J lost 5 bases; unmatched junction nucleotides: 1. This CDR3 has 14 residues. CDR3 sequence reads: CASSLRQGNEKLFF. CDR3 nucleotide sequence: TGTGCCAGCAGTTTAAGACAGGGGAATGAAAAACTGTTTTTT.